This T cell receptor (beta chain) was sequenced for a study of T cell responses to AZD1222 COVID-19 vaccine. The CDR3 is 15 amino acids. The germline CDR1 and CDR2 sequences are MGHDK and SYGVNS. V was trimmed by 3 bases and J by 2 bases, leaving 13 bases between them. Sequencing was performed with immunoSEQ multiplex PCR; in TCRdb, only in-frame clones are kept and a portion is missing. This sample has about 130,000 clones, with roughly 85% found just once. This receptor was obtained from an adult who received the MenACWY meningococcal vaccine as a control. This rearrangement joins TRBV25-1 to TRBJ1-1; maybe TRBD1 (6 bases). Material: peripheral blood, obtained 28 days after the second dose of the MenACWY control vaccine. In nucleotides, the CDR3 is TGTGCCAGCAGTGATTTGGGCAGGGGTAACACTGAAGCTTTCTTT. Translating gives CASSDLGRGNTEAFF.